Presented here are 31 T cell receptor beta chains from one specimen sequenced in a study of identical twins. TCRdb reprocessed the 5' RACE reads with MiXCR, giving one entry per CDR3 protein. The sample contains about 240,000 distinct CDR3 sequences, 6% to 8.5% of which appear only once. The data also belong to a second study, concerning yellow fever vaccine responses in identical twins.

The sample comprised CD8+ T cells sorted from blood. The receptors were gathered from a young woman in good health.

The chain links TRBV5-5 to TRBJ1-5, with D uncertain. V gave up 0 bases and J gave up 3 bases, with 4 bases separating them. This CDR3 spans 13 amino acids. In germline, CDR1 is SGHKS, CDR2 YYEKEE (reference sequence). The CDR3 nucleotides read TGTGCCAGCAGCTTGGACATCAATCAGCCCCAGCATTTT. Translated, it gives CASSLDINQPQHF.

The J gene is TRBJ2-7, the V gene TRBV7-9; tentatively, D is TRBD1 or TRBD2 (10 bases each). V dropped 5 bases and J dropped 6 bases, with 20 bases sitting between them. CDR1 SEHNR and CDR2 FQNEAQ come from the germline V gene (reference sequence). This CDR3 region has 15 residues. The CDR3 region has the DNA TGTGCCAGCAGCACTAGCGGGACAGGGGTTGGCGAGCAGTACTTC. Translated: CASSTSGTGVGEQYF.

This sequence joins TRBV13 and TRBJ2-3; TRBD2 agrees at 8 bases. Germline CDR1 PRHDT, CDR2 FYEKMQ (reference sequence). J gave up 1 base and V 2 bases, and 5 bases lay outside the gene matches. This CDR3 contains 16 residues. The CDR3 region is CASSLLSTSGTDTQYF. The CDR3 DNA reads TGTGCCAGCAGCTTACTGTCGACTAGCGGCACAGATACGCAGTATTTT. Using reference TRBV13 and TRBJ2-3 for the parts outside the CDR3, the full variable domain is AAGVIQSPRHLIKEKRETATLKCYPIPRHDTVYWYQQGPGQDPQFLISFYEKMQSDKGSIPDRFSAQQFSDYHSELNMSSLELGDSALYFCASSLLSTSGTDTQYFGPGTRLTVL.

This clonotype has only a few counts. This sequence joins TRBV2 and TRBJ2-1; D is perhaps TRBD2 (6 bases). V shed 1 base and J shed 8 bases, with 21 bases lying between them. The germline gives CDR1 SNHLY, CDR2 FYNNEI. CDR3 length: 17 residues. The CDR3, as DNA: TGTGCCAGCAGTGAAGAGGGTAGCGGCCAAAGGTGGGATGAGCAGTTCTTC. This translates into CASSEEGSGQRWDEQFF.

The J gene is TRBJ1-2, the V gene TRBV12-3 or TRBV12-4, with 8 bases lining up with TRBD1. There are 13 residues in the CDR3. The ends lost 4 bases at V and 5 bases at J; junction bases unmatched: 3. The CDR3 nucleotides read TGTGCCAGCAGTTCAGGGGGCGCTTATGGCTACACCTTC. It yields the protein CASSSGGAYGYTF.

This clonotype showed up just a few times. The chain uses TRBV10-3 and TRBJ1-2; D not resolved. V shed 7 bases and J shed 2 bases, with 5 bases lying between them. The CDR3 is 11 residues long. CDR1 is ENHRY and CDR2 is SYGVKD in the germline V gene. CDR3 sequence (DNA): TGTGCCATCACCGGAAACTATGGCTACACCTTC. Translating gives CAITGNYGYTF.

This clonotype occurred a few times. The junction departs from the called germline gene at one end, perhaps through a read error. This chain connects TRBV29-1 to TRBJ2-5; D uncertain. The CDR3 consists of 12 residues. The germline V gene has CDR1 SQVTM and CDR2 ANQGSEA. CDR3: CSVEDQGQLHGF. The CDR3 DNA reads as TGCAGCGTTGAAGATCAAGGGCAATTGCATGGCTTC. Complete variable domain (other parts from reference TRBV29-1 and TRBJ2-5): SAVISQKPSRDICQRGTSLTIQCQVDSQVTMMFWYRQQPGQSLTLIATANQGSEATYESGFVIDKFPISRPNLTFSTLTVSNMSPEDSSIYLCSVEDQGQLHGFGPGTRLLVL.

The table lists this clonotype with many counts. V usage is TRBV4-1 and J usage is TRBJ2-2, with D maybe TRBD1 (6 bases). CDR1 is MGHRA and CDR2 is YSYEKL in the germline V gene. There are 13 residues in the CDR3. V lost 5 bases and J lost 8, with 12 bases in between. This CDR3 is CASSKQGVGELFF. The CDR3 region has the DNA TGCGCCAGCAGCAAACAGGGTGTGGGGGAGCTGTTTTTT.

This clonotype was picked up many times. CDR3 protein: CASSPPEFKDYGYTF. For the CDR3, the DNA is TGCGCCAGCAGCCCCCCCGAGTTTAAGGACTATGGCTACACCTTC. V is TRBV5-1 and J is TRBJ1-2; D unresolved. CDR3 length: 15 amino acids. Germline lookup yields CDR1 SGHRS and CDR2 YFSETQ. V was pared by 4 bases and J by 3 bases, with 16 bases between.

This clonotype occurred many times. The gene calls are TRBV4-2 and TRBJ2-1, with no clear D. Germline V lookup: CDR1 LGHNA, CDR2 YNFKEQ. This CDR3 contains 15 residues. The ends were cut back, 0 bases at V and 1 base at J, with 7 bases in the middle. This CDR3 reads CASSQETVSYNEQFF. CDR3 nucleotides: TGTGCCAGCAGCCAAGAGACTGTATCCTACAATGAGCAGTTCTTC.

This clonotype has more than one count but fewer than ten. The chain joins TRBV27 to TRBJ2-5; TRBD2 matches at 14 bases. J lost 4 bases, V lost 3 bases, and 7 bases had no gene match. Germline CDR1 and CDR2: MNHEY and SMNVEV (reference sequence). The CDR3 has 17 residues. The CDR3 DNA sequence: TGTGCCAGCAGTTTGACTAGCGGGGGGGGTCGTGGAGAGACCCAGTACTTC. As protein: CASSLTSGGGRGETQYF.

This chain joins TRBV20-1 and TRBJ2-7; 11 bases align to TRBD1. This CDR3 has 14 amino acids. V lost 4 bases, J lost 4 bases, and 6 bases stayed unmatched. CDR1 DFQATT and CDR2 SNEGSKA come from the germline V gene (reference sequence). CDR3 amino acids: CSAIDRDRGYEQYF. The CDR3 DNA reads TGCAGTGCTATCGACCGGGACAGGGGGTACGAGCAGTACTTC.

This rearrangement joins TRBV29-1 to TRBJ2-2; weak D call: TRBD1 (5 bases). The CDR3 runs to 13 residues. Per germline, CDR1 SQVTM and CDR2 ANQGSEA. The ends were cut back, 5 bases at V and 5 bases at J, with 12 bases in the middle. In nucleotides, the CDR3 is TGCAGCGTTAAAAGTCAGGGTACCGGGGAGCTGTTTTTT. It specifies CSVKSQGTGELFF.

This clonotype was seen only a few times. The chain is built from TRBV11-2 and TRBJ1-1; weak D call: TRBD1 (5 bases). V gave up 0 bases and J gave up 4 bases, with 9 bases separating them. This CDR3 contains 14 residues. The germline CDR1 and CDR2 sequences are SGHAT and FQNNGV. Here the CDR3 DNA reads TGTGCCAGCAGCTTAGACACAGGCTTCACTGAAGCTTTCTTT. This translates into CASSLDTGFTEAFF.

This clonotype was counted ten times or more. The chain combines TRBV28 with TRBJ1-1; D is undetermined. Per germline, CDR1 MDHEN and CDR2 SYDVKM. Trimming removed 6 bases from V and 0 bases from J, with 5 bases in between. The CDR3 is 12 amino acids. CDR3 DNA: TGTGCCAGCAGGGACCTGAACACTGAAGCTTTCTTT. Protein sequence: CASRDLNTEAFF.

This clonotype showed up many times. The chain couples TRBV7-9 to TRBJ2-3; D gene ambiguous. V was cut by 2 bases and J by 5 bases, with 2 bases left in between. The CDR3 covers 11 residues. Germline V gives CDR1 SEHNR, CDR2 FQNEAQ (reference sequence). CDR3 sequence: CASSLRDTQYF. In DNA, the CDR3 is TGTGCCAGCAGCTTAAGAGATACGCAGTATTTT. The variable domain in full, completed from reference TRBV7-9 and TRBJ2-3, reads DTGVSQNPRHKITKRGQNVTFRCDPISEHNRLYWYRQTLGQGPEFLTYFQNEAQLEKSRLLSDRFSAERPKGSFSTLEIQRTEQGDSAMYLCASSLRDTQYFGPGTRLTVL.

This clonotype was seen a handful of times. V and J are TRBV11-2 and TRBJ2-1; 14 positions match TRBD2. The CDR3 loop spans 16 amino acids. V trimming: 4 bases; J trimming: 9 bases; junction bases outside the gene matches: 8. Germline V gene lookup returns CDR1 SGHAT and CDR2 FQNNGV. In DNA, the CDR3 is TGTGCCAGCAGCTCCTGGACTAGCGGGAGGTCCGGTGAGCAGTTCTTC. Encoded protein: CASSSWTSGRSGEQFF.

There are many counts of this clonotype. The gene calls are TRBV10-2 and TRBJ1-1; 12 bases align to TRBD1. Germline values: CDR1 WSHSY, CDR2 SAAADI. The J segment lost 4 bases and the V segment lost 6 bases, leaving 6 bases of the junction unmatched. This CDR3 spans 15 amino acids. CDR3 sequence reads: CASRHRDRGPTEAFF. Written as DNA, the CDR3 is TGCGCCAGCAGACACCGGGACAGGGGGCCCACTGAAGCTTTCTTT.

The chain links TRBV29-1 to TRBJ2-1; the D is unclear. CDR3 length equals 15 residues. The V end was cut by 1 base, the J end by 1 base, with 11 bases between. Germline V CDR1 and CDR2: SQVTM, ANQGSEA. The CDR3 DNA reads TGCAGCGTTGAAGGTCAGATGGGGTCCTACAATGAGCAGTTCTTC. Its protein is CSVEGQMGSYNEQFF.

This clonotype was picked up a small number of times. The genes are TRBV12-3 or TRBV12-4 and TRBJ1-1; D gene unclear. Trimming took off 9 bases at V and 0 bases at J, with 5 bases between the two ends. The CDR3 spans 11 residues. The CDR3 DNA reads as TGTGCCAGTCAATTGAACACTGAAGCTTTCTTT. Amino acids: CASQLNTEAFF.

This clonotype has only a few counts. In DNA form, the CDR3 reads TGTGCCAGCGGCGGCTCCGTTTTGAGCAGGGATCGGTCGCGGTCGTTATACAATGAGCAGTTCTTC. The encoded protein is CASGGSVLSRDRSRSLYNEQFF. The chain has TRBV25-1 and TRBJ2-1; D is possibly TRBD1 (5 bases). Germline loops: CDR1 MGHDK, CDR2 SYGVNS. With 8 bases removed from V and 4 bases from J, the gap between germline ends came to 39 bases. The CDR3 is 22 amino acids.

This clonotype was observed at least ten times. The chain combines TRBV9 with TRBJ2-3; possible D gene TRBD2, 6 bases. Trimming shortened V by 5 bases and J by 14 bases, and 12 bases separated the two germline ends. Germline V gene sequence: CDR1 SGDLS, CDR2 YYNGEE. The CDR3 totals 10 residues. The CDR3 DNA reads as TGTGCCAGCAGGCCGGGACTCCCGTATTTT. This gives the protein CASRPGLPYF.

This clonotype occurred many times. The chain has TRBV12-3 or TRBV12-4 and TRBJ1-5, with 7 bases lining up with TRBD1. The CDR3 has 16 residues. Germline trimming cut 5 bases from V and 0 bases from J; bases unmatched to any gene: 7. CDR3 DNA: TGTGCCAGCAGTAGTAGCGGGACAGATAGCAATCAGCCCCAGCATTTT. Protein product: CASSSSGTDSNQPQHF.

The CDR3 region is CASNILAGVITDTQYF. Here the CDR3 DNA reads TGTGCCAGCAACATCCTAGCGGGAGTTATCACAGATACGCAGTATTTT. This chain uses TRBV7-8 with TRBJ2-3, with 10 bases fitting TRBD2. V was clipped by 7 bases and J by 2 bases; unmatched bases: 9. Germline V gene data show CDR1 as SGHVS and CDR2 as FQNEAQ. The CDR3 covers 16 residues. Filled out from reference TRBV7-8 and TRBJ2-3, the complete variable domain reads GAGVSQSPRYKVAKRGQDVALRCDPISGHVSLFWYQQALGQGPEFLTYFQNEAQLDKSGLPSDRFFAERPEGSVSTLKIQRTQQEDSAVYLCASNILAGVITDTQYFGPGTRLTVL.

This clonotype was seen repeatedly, ten times or more. This chain joins TRBV6-2 or TRBV6-3 and TRBJ1-1; no firm D call. CDR1 MNHEY and CDR2 SVGEGT come from the germline V gene. This CDR3 has 17 amino acids. Trimming removed 0 bases at V and 3 bases at J, with 17 bases between. The CDR3 DNA sequence: TGTGCCAGCAGTTACTCGAAGCAGGATAGGATCGACACTGAAGCTTTCTTT. Encoded protein: CASSYSKQDRIDTEAFF.

The rearrangement links TRBV4-1 to TRBJ2-7; possibly TRBD1 for D (6 bases). The germline V gene has CDR1 MGHRA and CDR2 YSYEKL. The V end was cut by 1 base, the J end by 0 bases, with 10 bases between. CDR3 size: 15 residues. DNA of the CDR3: TGCGCCAGCAGCCAAGCGGGGACATACTCCTACGAGCAGTACTTC. It specifies CASSQAGTYSYEQYF.

In this sample, this clonotype turned up a few times. CDR3 loop: CASSAWDLITDTQYF. As DNA, the CDR3 is TGTGCCAGCAGCGCCTGGGACCTAATCACAGATACGCAGTATTTT. The V call is TRBV9, the J call TRBJ2-3; perhaps D is TRBD1 or TRBD2 (5 bases each). Trimming took 3 bases from V and 2 from J, leaving 13 bases between them. This CDR3 contains 15 residues. Germline values: CDR1 SGDLS, CDR2 YYNGEE.

The chain carries TRBV6-5 and TRBJ1-2; weak D call: TRBD1 (6 bases). Germline V CDR1 and CDR2: MNHEY, SVGAGI. This CDR3 region has 16 residues. Trimming left V 0 bases short and J 1 base short, with 12 bases between. CDR3 sequence: CASSYSLQGINYGYTF. The CDR3 coding sequence is TGTGCCAGCAGTTACTCGCTACAGGGAATTAACTATGGCTACACCTTC.

This clonotype was found a few times. The genes are TRBV2 and TRBJ2-7; 8 nucleotides match TRBD1. The V gene's germline CDR1 is SNHLY and CDR2 FYNNEI. The length of the CDR3 is 14 residues. The ends lost 5 bases at V and 0 bases at J; junction bases unmatched: 3. CDR3 DNA: TGTGCCAGCAGTCTCGGGACAGGCTCCTACGAGCAGTACGTC. It specifies CASSLGTGSYEQYV.

The CDR3 region has the DNA TGTGCCAGCAGCCTGTTGACAGTTTCCTACGAGCAGTACGTC. This codes for CASSLLTVSYEQYV. The chain employs TRBV7-8 and TRBJ2-7, with D perhaps matching TRBD1 (5 bases). Trimming cost V 5 bases and J 1 base, with 12 bases left between them. Germline-derived CDR1 and CDR2 are SGHVS and FQNEAQ. The CDR3 runs 14 residues.

The chain carries TRBV5-1 and TRBJ2-5; D possibly matches TRBD1 or TRBD2 (6 bases each). V was pared by 6 bases and J by 1 base, with 13 bases between. Germline CDR1 is SGHRS and CDR2 is YFSETQ. The CDR3 covers 14 residues. CDR3 coding DNA: TGCGCCAGCAACTCGGGGGCCCCCCAAGAGACCCAGTACTTC. This encodes CASNSGAPQETQYF.